This T cell receptor beta chain was identified during a study of blood T cell repertoires in COVID-19. Study overall: Samples taken during acute and convalescent COVID-19 were collected in the United States, Italy and Spain.

Sequenced by immunoSEQ multiplex PCR; TCRdb stores in-frame clones only, minus some. The repertoire holds just over 150,000 clones, with approximately 90% as singletons. The CDR3 length is 17 residues. V dropped 3 bases and J dropped 2; count of bases not matched to a gene: 7. Germline CDR1 reads SGHKS; CDR2 reads YYEKEE (reference sequence). The sequencing input was peripheral blood. The receptor was derived from a woman in her thirties or forties with acute or convalescent COVID-19. This chain uses TRBV5-5 with TRBJ2-3; TRBD2 matches 12 bases. DNA of the CDR3: TGTGCCAGCAGCTCGACTAGCGGGAGATGGGACACAGATACGCAGTATTTT. Protein: CASSSTSGRWDTDTQYF. The whole variable domain, remainder taken from reference TRBV5-5 and TRBJ2-3, is DAGVTQSPTHLIKTRGQQVTLRCSPISGHKSVSWYQQVLGQGPQFIFQYYEKEERGRGNFPDRFSARQFPNYSSELNVNALLLGDSALYLCASSSTSGRWDTDTQYFGPGTRLTVL.